The clone carrying this TCR beta chain has just a few counts. CDR3 length equals 18 residues. V was trimmed by 0 bases and J by 5 bases, leaving 22 bases between them. Germline V gene lookup returns CDR1 LNHNV and CDR2 YYDKDF (reference sequence). This specimen comes from a study of T-cell memory formation after mild COVID-19. TCRdb itself ran the 5' RACE reads through MiXCR, one entry per CDR3 protein. Of 300,000 or so distinct CDR3 sequences listed, approximately 16% are singletons. The rearrangement links TRBV15 to TRBJ2-5, with D perhaps matching TRBD2 (7 bases). The sequenced sample was PBMCs or a T cell subset sorted from them (not recorded which). The sequence came from a man aged 18 to 30 who had mild COVID-19 (a few samples of this study predate the infection). Cell type and time point are not known. The CDR3 here is CATSRDIRRGGLLETQYF. CDR3 bases: TGTGCCACCAGCAGAGATATTCGGAGGGGGGGCCTTTTGGAGACCCAGTACTTC.